Listed below are T cell receptor beta chains from one sample, sequenced in a study of blood T cell repertoires in COVID-19. Sequencing was performed with immunoSEQ multiplex PCR; in TCRdb, only in-frame clones are kept and a portion is missing. The sample has tens of thousands of clones; 90% are singletons. Sequenced: peripheral blood. The receptors stem from a human donor with active COVID-19. The donor label of this sample is uncertain. Each CDR3 is given with its conserved first and last residue. A D gene is named only where the DNA matches it firmly. Some rows have no size entry. The others give once, few or many, or a class for an expanded clone.

d_call: NA; cdr3_length: 15; j_call: TRBJ1-6; clone_size: NA; v_call: TRBV18; cdr3_nt: TGTGCCAGCTCACCAGATACCAGGGATCATTCACCCCTCCACTTT; cdr3_aa: CASSPDTRDHSPLHF
d_call: NA; cdr3_length: 13; j_call: TRBJ2-5; clone_size: NA; v_call: TRBV5-1; cdr3_nt: TGCGCCAGCAGCCCTCCGGGCCAAGAGACCCAGTACTTC; cdr3_aa: CASSPPGQETQYF
d_call: TRBD2; cdr3_length: 16; j_call: TRBJ2-4; clone_size: NA; v_call: TRBV19; cdr3_nt: TGTGCCAGTGAACAAGGGACTAGCGTTCTAGGAAACATTCAGTACTTC; cdr3_aa: CASEQGTSVLGNIQYF
d_call: NA; cdr3_length: 13; j_call: TRBJ2-2; clone_size: NA; v_call: TRBV6-5; cdr3_nt: TGTGCCAGCAGGTCTCAGGGTAGCGGGGAGCTGTTTTTT; cdr3_aa: CASRSQGSGELFF
d_call: TRBD2; cdr3_length: 18; j_call: TRBJ2-3; clone_size: NA; v_call: TRBV5-1; cdr3_nt: TGCGCCAGCAGCCCGAGACTAGCGGGGGGGCTTAGCACAGATACGCAGTATTTT; cdr3_aa: CASSPRLAGGLSTDTQYF
d_call: TRBD2; cdr3_length: 18; j_call: TRBJ2-1; clone_size: once; v_call: TRBV30; cdr3_nt: TGTGCCTGGAGTACCGGGACTAGCGGGGGCCCCTCCTACAATGAGCAGTTCTTC; cdr3_aa: CAWSTGTSGGPSYNEQFF
d_call: TRBD2; cdr3_length: 15; j_call: TRBJ2-1; clone_size: few; v_call: TRBV6-5; cdr3_nt: TGTGCCAGCAGTACAGAGCGGGACCGTTACAATGAGCAGTTCTTC; cdr3_aa: CASSTERDRYNEQFF
d_call: TRBD2; cdr3_length: 15; j_call: TRBJ2-2; clone_size: NA; v_call: TRBV3-1/TRBV3-2; cdr3_nt: TGTGCCAGCAGCCCCCGGACTAGCGGCACCGGGGAGCTGTTTTTT; cdr3_aa: CASSPRTSGTGELFF
d_call: TRBD1; cdr3_length: 18; j_call: TRBJ1-3; clone_size: NA; v_call: TRBV27; cdr3_nt: TGTGCCAGCAGTTTCGGGACAGGGCAAACAGGGACTGGAAACACCATATATTTT; cdr3_aa: CASSFGTGQTGTGNTIYF
d_call: NA; cdr3_length: 15; j_call: TRBJ1-2; clone_size: NA; v_call: TRBV15; cdr3_nt: TGTGCCACCAGCATAAAACAGGCGGATAACTATGGCTACACCTTC; cdr3_aa: CATSIKQADNYGYTF
d_call: NA; cdr3_length: 14; j_call: TRBJ1-2; clone_size: NA; v_call: TRBV27; cdr3_nt: TGTGCCAGCAGGCCGTTTCTTGGGAGCTATGGCTACACCTTC; cdr3_aa: CASRPFLGSYGYTF
d_call: NA; cdr3_length: 16; j_call: TRBJ2-7; clone_size: NA; v_call: TRBV24-1; cdr3_nt: TGTGCCACCAGTGATCGGGACACCCCGAGCTCCTACGAGCAGTACTTC; cdr3_aa: CATSDRDTPSSYEQYF
d_call: NA; cdr3_length: 13; j_call: TRBJ2-5; clone_size: NA; v_call: TRBV5-4; cdr3_nt: TGTGCCAGCAGCTTTGCTAGCGAAAAGACCCAGTACTTC; cdr3_aa: CASSFASEKTQYF
d_call: NA; cdr3_length: 13; j_call: TRBJ2-5; clone_size: NA; v_call: TRBV3-1/TRBV3-2; cdr3_nt: TGTGCCAGCAGCCCTCCCTACAGGGCGCCCCAGTACTTC; cdr3_aa: CASSPPYRAPQYF
d_call: TRBD1; cdr3_length: 17; j_call: TRBJ2-7; clone_size: NA; v_call: TRBV18; cdr3_nt: TGTGCCAGCTCAACAAAAAGCTCGGGACAGGGGGCAAACGAGCAGTACTTC; cdr3_aa: CASSTKSSGQGANEQYF
d_call: NA; cdr3_length: 17; j_call: TRBJ2-7; clone_size: NA; v_call: TRBV2; cdr3_nt: TGTGCCAGCAGTGTGCCAGCCGAAAGCATCACTAACTACGAGCAGTACTTC; cdr3_aa: CASSVPAESITNYEQYF
d_call: TRBD2; cdr3_length: 14; j_call: TRBJ2-7; clone_size: NA; v_call: TRBV18; cdr3_nt: TGTGCCAGCTCACCAGGGATAGCGGGGAACGAGCAGTACTTC; cdr3_aa: CASSPGIAGNEQYF
d_call: TRBD1; cdr3_length: 12; j_call: TRBJ2-7; clone_size: NA; v_call: TRBV2; cdr3_nt: TGTGCCGGGGGACAGGGGGCGCGAGAGCAGTACTTC; cdr3_aa: CAGGQGAREQYF
d_call: NA; cdr3_length: 15; j_call: TRBJ2-2; clone_size: NA; v_call: TRBV5-1; cdr3_nt: TGCGCCAGCAGCTTGGCTACATCGGGGGCCGGGGAGCTGTTTTTT; cdr3_aa: CASSLATSGAGELFF
d_call: NA; cdr3_length: 12; j_call: TRBJ1-2; clone_size: NA; v_call: TRBV7-9; cdr3_nt: TGTGCCAGCAGCTTATCCGGGGAAGGCTACACCTTC; cdr3_aa: CASSLSGEGYTF
d_call: TRBD2; cdr3_length: 14; j_call: TRBJ2-7; clone_size: NA; v_call: TRBV7-2; cdr3_nt: TGTGCCAGCAGCTTAGCTCGCACGGCTAGCGGGCAGTACTTC; cdr3_aa: CASSLARTASGQYF
d_call: TRBD2; cdr3_length: 15; j_call: TRBJ2-7; clone_size: NA; v_call: TRBV2; cdr3_nt: TGTGCCAGCAGTGAAGAGCGGGGGAGCTCCTACGAGCAGTACTTC; cdr3_aa: CASSEERGSSYEQYF
d_call: NA; cdr3_length: 14; j_call: TRBJ1-6; clone_size: NA; v_call: TRBV9; cdr3_nt: TGTGCCAGCAGCGTAGTTGGTAGTAATTCACCCCTCCACTTT; cdr3_aa: CASSVVGSNSPLHF
d_call: NA; cdr3_length: 14; j_call: TRBJ2-7; clone_size: NA; v_call: TRBV6-5; cdr3_nt: TGTGCCAGCAGCTTCGGCCCGGAGGGGTACGAGCAGTACTTC; cdr3_aa: CASSFGPEGYEQYF
d_call: TRBD2; cdr3_length: 16; j_call: TRBJ2-5; clone_size: NA; v_call: TRBV9; cdr3_nt: TGTGCCAGCAGCTCCCGACTAGCGGGAGTGGGAGAGACCCAGTACTTC; cdr3_aa: CASSSRLAGVGETQYF
d_call: NA; cdr3_length: 16; j_call: TRBJ2-6; clone_size: once; v_call: TRBV5-6; cdr3_nt: TGTGCCAGCAGCGTCCGACAGAGCTCTGGGGCCAACGTCCTGACTTTC; cdr3_aa: CASSVRQSSGANVLTF
d_call: NA; cdr3_length: 17; j_call: TRBJ2-7; clone_size: NA; v_call: TRBV19; cdr3_nt: TGTGCCAGTAGTGCAAATTTAGGACTCGGGGGCTCCTACGAGCAGTACTTC; cdr3_aa: CASSANLGLGGSYEQYF
d_call: NA; cdr3_length: 15; j_call: TRBJ2-1; clone_size: once; v_call: TRBV5-1; cdr3_nt: TGCGCCAGCAAAGTCCGGGAGAGCTCCTACAATGAGCAGTTCTTC; cdr3_aa: CASKVRESSYNEQFF
d_call: NA; cdr3_length: 15; j_call: TRBJ1-6; clone_size: NA; v_call: TRBV2; cdr3_nt: TGTGCCAGCAGTGATCACAGGGAGCGTGATTCACCCCTCCACTTT; cdr3_aa: CASSDHRERDSPLHF